These 14 T cell receptor beta chains were all obtained from the same sample, sequenced in a study of blood T cell repertoires in COVID-19. The method was immunoSEQ multiplex PCR; TCRdb's version includes in-frame clones alone and lacks a portion of them. The profile shows 70,000 or so clones, approximately 79% of them singletons. The sample consisted of peripheral blood. The receptors here all came from a man in his sixties with acute or convalescent COVID-19.

V and J are TRBV9 and TRBJ2-7; 10 bases match TRBD1. Per the germline V gene, CDR1 is SGDLS and CDR2 is YYNGEE. This CDR3 comprises 15 residues. The V and J ends lost 2 bases and 5 bases, in that order; junction bases with no gene match: 7. The CDR3 loop reads CASSVTGTGVHEQYF. The CDR3 bases are TGTGCCAGCAGCGTTACCGGGACAGGGGTCCACGAGCAGTACTTC.

The rearrangement uses TRBV6-5 and TRBJ1-1; D not resolved. This CDR3 has 12 amino acids. The ends were cut back, 0 bases at V and 11 bases at J, with 10 bases in the middle. The germline CDR1 and CDR2 sequences are MNHEY and SVGAGI. The DNA for the CDR3 is TGTGCCAGCAGTTACTCAACGGGTCCTGCTTTCTTT. Translated: CASSYSTGPAFF.

V is TRBV3-1 (or the pseudogene TRBV3-2) and J is TRBJ2-5, with unresolved D. V was shortened by 3 bases and J by 0 bases, with 8 bases between the two germline ends. The CDR3 totals 14 residues. Germline V lookup: CDR1 LGHDT, CDR2 YNNKEL (reference sequence). For the CDR3, the DNA is TGTGCCAGCAGCCACCTCGGTTACCAAGAGACCCAGTACTTC. Amino acids: CASSHLGYQETQYF.

The chain couples TRBV5-1 to TRBJ2-7; 8 nucleotides align to TRBD1. Germline assignment: CDR1 SGHRS and CDR2 YFSETQ. This CDR3 has 13 amino acids. J was trimmed by 5 bases and V by 5 bases; bases with no gene match: 6. The chain's CDR3 is CASSLMTGDEQYF. CDR3 DNA sequence: TGCGCCAGCAGTTTAATGACAGGGGACGAGCAGTACTTC.

V and J are TRBV5-8 and TRBJ2-7; 7 bases are a match to TRBD1. Germline CDR1 is SGHTS and CDR2 is YDEGEE. The junction had 6 bases not matched to a gene; V was cut back by 4 bases and J by 2 bases. The CDR3 consists of 14 residues. The CDR3 DNA follows: TGTGCCAGCAGCAAGGGACAGCTTACCTACGAGCAGTACTTC. Protein product: CASSKGQLTYEQYF.

The chain uses TRBV10-3 and TRBJ1-2; TRBD1 aligns across 7 bases. Trimming cost V 4 bases and J 10 bases; bases outside gene matches: 6. CDR3 length: 12 amino acids. Germline V gene sequence: CDR1 ENHRY, CDR2 SYGVKD. The CDR3 region is CAISGSDRNYTF. For the CDR3, the DNA is TGTGCCATCAGTGGTTCGGACAGGAACTACACCTTC.

The rearrangement joins TRBV2 to TRBJ2-7; D might be TRBD2 (6 bases). CDR1 SNHLY and CDR2 FYNNEI come from the germline V gene. The CDR3 has 16 amino acids. V was cut by 2 bases and J by 9 bases, with 23 bases left in between. The CDR3 nucleotides are TGTGCCAGCAGTGAACCCCCGCCCCCCCAGGACTATGGGCAGTACTTC. It is translated as CASSEPPPPQDYGQYF.

The chain recombines TRBV30 with TRBJ1-3; a possible D gene is TRBD1 (6 bases). Germline V gene lookup returns CDR1 GTSNPN and CDR2 SVGIG (reference sequence). Trimming cost V 0 bases and J 3 bases, with 12 bases left between them. The CDR3 runs 15 residues. CDR3 sequence reads: CAWSVRFRGGNTIYF. The CDR3 bases are TGTGCCTGGAGTGTACGGTTCAGGGGTGGAAACACCATATATTTT. The full variable domain, its missing parts supplied by reference TRBV30 and TRBJ1-3, is SQTIHQWPATLVQPVGSPLSLECTVEGTSNPNLYWYRQAAGRGLQLLFYSVGIGQISSEVPQNLSASRPQDRQFILSSKKLLLSDSGFYLCAWSVRFRGGNTIYFGEGSWLTVV.

V gene TRBV19 combines with J gene TRBJ1-2; 11 bases line up with TRBD1. V lost 4 bases and J lost 13; bases outside the gene matches: 14. In germline, CDR1 is LNHDA, CDR2 SQIVND (reference sequence). The CDR3 extends over 15 amino acids. CDR3 amino acids: CASSSPRDRGNGVTF. For the CDR3, the DNA is TGTGCCAGTAGTAGCCCCCGGGACAGGGGGAACGGGGTCACCTTC.

The V and J genes are TRBV2 and TRBJ1-5, with 9 bases lining up with TRBD1. Germline assignment: CDR1 SNHLY and CDR2 FYNNEI. J lost 6 bases, V lost 2 bases, and 8 bases had no gene match. The CDR3 extends over 16 amino acids. The CDR3 sequence is CASSEQTGGAGQPQHF. CDR3 DNA sequence: TGTGCCAGCAGTGAACAAACAGGGGGCGCTGGTCAGCCCCAGCATTTT.

V is TRBV6-2 or TRBV6-3 and J is TRBJ1-2; D call uncertain. Germline assignment: CDR1 MNHEY and CDR2 SVGEGT. CDR3 length: 13 amino acids. V lost 5 bases and J 7 bases, leaving 14 bases between the germline ends. For the CDR3, the DNA is TGTGCCAGCAGTACTCCGCCCTCCTCTGGCTACACCTTC. It specifies CASSTPPSSGYTF.

This clone appeared a single time. V is TRBV30 and J is TRBJ1-2; D perhaps matches TRBD1 (6 bases). Germline-derived CDR1 and CDR2 are GTSNPN and SVGIG (reference sequence). CDR3 size: 15 residues. V dropped 2 bases and J dropped 5 bases, with 18 bases sitting between them. CDR3 DNA sequence: TGTGCCTGGAGTTTCGGGGGGGCCAGTGGTTATGGCTACACCTTC. Translation gives CAWSFGGASGYGYTF.

The chain couples TRBV6-5 to TRBJ1-1; no firm D call. Germline V lookup: CDR1 MNHEY, CDR2 SVGAGI. The CDR3 runs 14 residues. Trimming pared 2 bases from V and 6 bases from J, leaving 13 bases between. As DNA, the CDR3 is TGTGCCAGCAGTTACGGGTCTGGGCAGCCTGAAGCTTTCTTT. It is translated as CASSYGSGQPEAFF.

The chain employs TRBV6-4 and TRBJ1-1; D might be TRBD1 (6 bases). V was cut by 6 bases and J by 1 base, with 12 bases left in between. The CDR3 covers 14 residues. The germline gives CDR1 MRHNA, CDR2 SNTAGT. The CDR3 sequence is CASRLGGANTEAFF. As DNA, the CDR3 is TGTGCCAGCAGGCTCGGGGGGGCGAACACTGAAGCTTTCTTT.